This T cell receptor beta chain came from a study of CD8+ T cells in alopecia areata. The CDR3 has 15 amino acids. Germline V gene sequence: CDR1 SGHDT, CDR2 YYEEEE. V lost 4 bases to trimming and J lost 2 bases, with 16 bases between them. Lesional scalp tissue (obtained by punch biopsy) and peripheral blood were collected from alopecia areata patients. This clone was detected once. As the sequencing template, cDNA was produced by extracting RNA and reverse transcribing it. Assay used: immunoSEQ multiplex PCR; TCRdb lists only in-frame clones, some missing. The data show 55,000 to 65,000 clones, about 40% seen once.

The receptor comes from a human donor with alopecia areata. Input material: NKG2D-low CD8+ T cells sorted from blood. The chain combines TRBV5-6 with TRBJ2-7; D perhaps matches TRBD2 (5 bases). CDR3 nucleotide sequence: TGTGCCAGCAGCAAAAAAAGGGCAGCGGCCTACGAGCAGTACTTC. Its protein product is CASSKKRAAAYEQYF.